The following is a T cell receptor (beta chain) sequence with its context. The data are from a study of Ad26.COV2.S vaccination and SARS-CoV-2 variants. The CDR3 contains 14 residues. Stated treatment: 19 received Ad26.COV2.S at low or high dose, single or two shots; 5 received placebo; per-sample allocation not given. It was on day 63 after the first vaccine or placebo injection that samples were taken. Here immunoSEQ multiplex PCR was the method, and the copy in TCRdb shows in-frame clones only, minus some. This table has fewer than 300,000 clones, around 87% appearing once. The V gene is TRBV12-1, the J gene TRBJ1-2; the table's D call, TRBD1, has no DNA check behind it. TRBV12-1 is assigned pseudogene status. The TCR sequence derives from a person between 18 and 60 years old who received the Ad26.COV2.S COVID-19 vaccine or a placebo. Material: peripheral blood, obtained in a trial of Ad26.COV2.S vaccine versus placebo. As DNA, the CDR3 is TGTGCCAGCAGCTTTGCCAGGGGGCGTTTGGGCTACACCTTC. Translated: CASSFARGRLGYTF.